The 18 T cell receptor beta chains presented below share a single source sample, sequenced in a study of blood T cell repertoires in COVID-19. Sequenced by immunoSEQ multiplex PCR; TCRdb stores in-frame clones only, minus some. The table records some 150,000 clones, approximately 90% of them present only once. Sequencing was carried out using peripheral blood. These receptors were collected from a woman in her forties or fifties with acute or convalescent COVID-19.

The chain couples TRBV7-2 to TRBJ2-7, with 9 bases that match TRBD2. Losses at the gene ends were 1 base for V and 5 bases for J; bases not matched to a gene: 9. Germline CDR1 SGHTA, CDR2 FQGNSA. This CDR3 is built from 16 residues. The CDR3 DNA is TGTGCCAGCAGCTTAGGATATCTTCGCGGGAGGGACGAGCAGTACTTC. Its protein product is CASSLGYLRGRDEQYF.

The rearrangement joins TRBV3-1 (or the pseudogene TRBV3-2) to TRBJ2-3, with TRBD2 matching 7 bases. Germline V CDR1 and CDR2: LGHDT, YNNKEL (reference sequence). CDR3 length: 17 residues. V was pared by 1 base and J by 2 bases, with 9 bases of the junction left unmatched. The CDR3 coding sequence is TGTGCCAGCAGCCAAGTTCGCGGGGGAGTAGTCACAGATACGCAGTATTTT. Its protein product is CASSQVRGGVVTDTQYF.

This clone was found a few times. The chain is built from TRBV18 and TRBJ1-2; TRBD1 matches at 7 bases. The V gene end was trimmed by 6 bases and the J gene end by 8 bases; junction bases not matched to a gene: 9. The CDR3 has 13 amino acids. From germline, CDR1 is KGHSH and CDR2 LQKENI. DNA for the CDR3: TGTGCCAGCTCGACTGACAGGGTGTACGGCTACACCTTC. This gives the protein CASSTDRVYGYTF.

The gene calls are TRBV18 and TRBJ2-1, with D possibly TRBD2 on 6 matching bases. Trimming took 3 bases from V and 4 from J, leaving 13 bases between them. Germline values: CDR1 KGHSH, CDR2 LQKENI. The CDR3 is 15 residues long. Here the CDR3 reads CASSPLSSGYNEQFF. CDR3 nucleotide sequence: TGTGCCAGCTCACCCCTGAGTAGCGGATACAATGAGCAGTTCTTC.

A single count supports this clone. The rearrangement links TRBV2 to TRBJ2-7, with D unclear. CDR1 and CDR2 from the germline V gene are SNHLY and FYNNEI. The CDR3 contains 13 residues. Trimming left V 3 bases short and J 2 bases short, with 8 bases between. The CDR3 loop reads CASSDPHTYEQYF. As DNA, the CDR3 is TGTGCCAGCAGTGACCCCCACACCTACGAGCAGTACTTC.

V is TRBV12-3 or TRBV12-4 and J is TRBJ2-7, with 9 bases fitting TRBD1. V gave up 6 bases and J gave up 2 bases; unmatched junction bases: 2. The CDR3 totals 13 residues. The CDR3 loop is CASRRQGAYEQYF. CDR3 nucleotide sequence: TGTGCCAGCAGGAGACAGGGGGCCTACGAGCAGTACTTC.

This chain links TRBV7-2 with TRBJ2-3; possibly TRBD2 for D (6 bases). Trimming took off 4 bases at V and 1 base at J, with 12 bases between the two ends. Germline loops: CDR1 SGHTA, CDR2 FQGNSA. The CDR3 extends over 15 amino acids. CDR3 residues: CASSYRASGTDTQYF. CDR3 bases: TGTGCCAGCAGCTACCGGGCTAGCGGCACAGATACGCAGTATTTT.

The chain recombines TRBV12-3 or TRBV12-4 with TRBJ2-3; D gene unclear. Trimming pared 7 bases from V and 6 bases from J, leaving 14 bases between. The length of the CDR3 is 13 residues. CDR3 coding DNA: TGTGCCAGCAATAGCATCCTCGGGGATACGCAGTATTTT. It codes for CASNSILGDTQYF.

The chain has TRBV19 and TRBJ2-6, with a possible D match to TRBD2 (6 bases). The V gene lost 3 bases and the J gene lost 2 bases, with 14 bases spanning the gap. Germline CDR1 LNHDA, CDR2 SQIVND (reference sequence). The length of the CDR3 is 17 residues. The CDR3 sequence: CASSILGLATGANVLTF. As DNA, the CDR3 is TGTGCCAGTAGTATCTTGGGACTGGCAACTGGGGCCAACGTCCTGACTTTC.

J is TRBJ2-1 and V is TRBV10-3; 15 positions match TRBD2. The germline V gene encodes CDR1 ENHRY and CDR2 SYGVKD. The CDR3 covers 19 residues. V lost 0 bases and J lost 6; bases outside the gene matches: 9. This CDR3 reads CAISESNGTSGRWFNEQFF. The DNA of the CDR3 is TGTGCCATCAGTGAGTCGAACGGGACTAGCGGGAGGTGGTTCAATGAGCAGTTCTTC.

The chain recombines TRBV3-1 (or the pseudogene TRBV3-2) with TRBJ2-3; TRBD2 might be the D (6 bases). Trimming left V 0 bases short and J 4 bases short, with 17 bases between. The CDR3 is 17 amino acids. The germline CDR1 and CDR2 sequences are LGHDT and YNNKEL (reference sequence). CDR3 sequence (DNA): TGTGCCAGCAGCCAAGATTTGGGACTGCGCGGGGCAGATACGCAGTATTTT. This sequence encodes CASSQDLGLRGADTQYF.

J is TRBJ1-5 and V is TRBV5-1; D possibly corresponds to TRBD1 (6 bases). CDR1 is SGHRS and CDR2 is YFSETQ in the germline V gene. This CDR3 is 13 amino acids long. Trimming took off 4 bases at V and 5 bases at J, with 10 bases between the two ends. The CDR3 sequence: CASSVSGDQPQHF. The CDR3 DNA reads as TGCGCCAGCAGCGTCTCAGGGGATCAGCCCCAGCATTTT.

This clone was counted once. The chain carries TRBV5-1 and TRBJ1-1; D unresolved. The germline CDR1 and CDR2 sequences are SGHRS and YFSETQ. The CDR3 spans 17 residues. Trimming stripped 0 bases from V and 0 bases from J, with 15 bases between. For the CDR3, the DNA is TGCGCCAGCAGCTTGGCTGGGTCAGGTCGCATGAACACTGAAGCTTTCTTT. The encoded protein is CASSLAGSGRMNTEAFF.

This clone has only one observation. J is TRBJ2-7 and V is TRBV5-1, with 11 bases lining up with TRBD2. This CDR3 spans 15 amino acids. After removal of 1 base from V and 9 bases from J, the junction contained 9 bases not matched to a gene. Germline loops: CDR1 SGHRS, CDR2 YFSETQ. The CDR3 loop reads CASSLRLAGGGGQYF. The CDR3 DNA reads as TGCGCCAGCAGCTTGCGCCTAGCGGGGGGAGGCGGGCAGTACTTC.

The CDR3 is CASSWTVNNSPLHF. The DNA of the CDR3 is TGTGCCAGTAGTTGGACAGTTAATAATTCACCCCTCCACTTT. The V gene is TRBV19, the J gene TRBJ1-6; tentative D call: TRBD1 (6 bases). The V and J ends lost 5 bases and 5 bases respectively, with 10 bases between them. CDR1 and CDR2 from the germline V gene are LNHDA and SQIVND (reference sequence). The CDR3 spans 14 residues.

This rearrangement joins TRBV18 to TRBJ1-1; tentatively, D is TRBD1 (6 bases). The CDR3 has 16 residues. V lost 3 bases to trimming and J lost 2 bases, with 16 bases between them. Germline V gene lookup returns CDR1 KGHSH and CDR2 LQKENI. The CDR3 region has the DNA TGTGCCAGCTCACCGCCCTCCGGGACATTAAACACTGAAGCTTTCTTT. Translation: CASSPPSGTLNTEAFF.

The chain carries TRBV5-4 and TRBJ2-5, with 15 bases matching TRBD2. Germline V gene sequence: CDR1 SGHNT, CDR2 YYREEE (reference sequence). CDR3 length: 19 amino acids. The V gene end was trimmed by 4 bases and the J gene end by 3 bases; junction bases not matched to a gene: 13. In nucleotides, the CDR3 is TGTGCCAGCAGCCTGGGACTAGCGGGAGGCCAAGCTGGAGAAGAGACCCAGTACTTC. It codes for CASSLGLAGGQAGEETQYF.

The CDR3 DNA is TGTGCCAGCAGGGGGGAGGCCGGGGAGCTGTTTTTT. It translates to CASRGEAGELFF. The chain carries TRBV21-1 and TRBJ2-2; no DNA check was done on the table's D call, TRBD2. TRBV21-1 is a known pseudogene. The CDR3 spans 12 residues.